One T cell receptor beta chain is described in this entry. With V trimmed by 6 bases and J by 7 bases, 13 bases remained unmatched. Looked up from germline, CDR1 is MNHEY and CDR2 is SVGEGT. The CDR3 spans 16 residues. The data are from a study of blood T cell repertoires in COVID-19. TCRdb's copy holds only in-frame clones and misses some; the assay was immunoSEQ multiplex PCR. The sample yields some 500,000 clones, approximately 87% seen once. V is TRBV6-2 or TRBV6-3 and J is TRBJ1-5; 9 nucleotides agree with TRBD1. The sequence was collected from a woman aged 40 to 50 who had recovered from COVID-19. The sample consisted of PBMCs or T cells enriched from blood (not recorded which). The CDR3 spells CASRPPGQGAGQPQHF. The CDR3 nucleotides are TGTGCCAGCAGGCCTCCGGGACAGGGAGCTGGACAGCCCCAGCATTTT.